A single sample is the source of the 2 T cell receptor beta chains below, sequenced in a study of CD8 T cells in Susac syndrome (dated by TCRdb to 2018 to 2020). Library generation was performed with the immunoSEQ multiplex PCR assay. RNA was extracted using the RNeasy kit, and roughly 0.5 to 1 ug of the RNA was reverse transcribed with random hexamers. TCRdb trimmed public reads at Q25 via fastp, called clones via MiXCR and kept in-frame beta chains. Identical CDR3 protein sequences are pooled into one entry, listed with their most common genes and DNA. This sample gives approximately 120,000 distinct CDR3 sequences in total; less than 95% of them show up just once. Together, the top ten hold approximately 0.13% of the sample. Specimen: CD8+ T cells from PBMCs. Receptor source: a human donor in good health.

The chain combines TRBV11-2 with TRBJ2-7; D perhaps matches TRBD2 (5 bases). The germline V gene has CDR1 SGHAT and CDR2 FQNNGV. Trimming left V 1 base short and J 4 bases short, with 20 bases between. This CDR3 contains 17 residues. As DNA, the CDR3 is TGTGCCAGCAGCTTAGCGGCAGGCGACTACCTTTCATACGAGCAGTACTTC. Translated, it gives CASSLAAGDYLSYEQYF.

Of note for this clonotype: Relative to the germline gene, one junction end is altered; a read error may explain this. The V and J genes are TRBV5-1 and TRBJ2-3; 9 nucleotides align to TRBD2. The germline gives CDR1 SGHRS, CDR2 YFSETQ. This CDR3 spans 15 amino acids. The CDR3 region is CATSPSSGTSDTQYF. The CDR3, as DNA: TGCGCCACCAGCCCCTCTAGCGGGACGTCAGATACGCAGTATTTT.